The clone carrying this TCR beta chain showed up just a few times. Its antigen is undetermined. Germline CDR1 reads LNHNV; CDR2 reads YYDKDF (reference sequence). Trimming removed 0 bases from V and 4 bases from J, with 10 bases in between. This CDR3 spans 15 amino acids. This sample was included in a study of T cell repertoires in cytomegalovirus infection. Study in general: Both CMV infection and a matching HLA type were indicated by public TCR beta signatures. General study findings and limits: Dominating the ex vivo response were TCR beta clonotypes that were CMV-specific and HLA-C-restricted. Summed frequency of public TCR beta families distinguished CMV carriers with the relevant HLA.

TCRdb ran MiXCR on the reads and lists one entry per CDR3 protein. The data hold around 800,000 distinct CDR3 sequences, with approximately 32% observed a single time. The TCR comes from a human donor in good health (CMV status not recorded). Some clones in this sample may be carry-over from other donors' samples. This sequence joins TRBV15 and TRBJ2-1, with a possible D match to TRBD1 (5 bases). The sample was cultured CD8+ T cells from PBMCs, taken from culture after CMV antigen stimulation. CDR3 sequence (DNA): TGTGCCACCAGCAGAGATGGGGCAGCTTACAATGAGCAGTTCTTC. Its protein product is CATSRDGAAYNEQFF.